This entry lists 22 T cell receptor beta chains sequenced from one sample in a study of blood T cell repertoires in COVID-19. Sequencing was performed with immunoSEQ multiplex PCR; in TCRdb, only in-frame clones are kept and a portion is missing. This sample has 100,000 to 150,000 clones; around 90% occur once, and the top ten carry 0.88%. Sequencing was carried out using peripheral blood. These receptors originate from a woman between 45 and 65 years old with active or convalescent COVID-19.

J is TRBJ2-3 and V is TRBV5-5; 7 bases are a match to TRBD2. Per germline, CDR1 SGHKS and CDR2 YYEKEE (reference sequence). V was clipped by 4 bases and J by 1 base; unmatched bases: 9. This CDR3 has 16 amino acids. The CDR3: CASSPQGGVGTDTQYF. The CDR3 region has the DNA TGTGCCAGCAGCCCTCAGGGAGGGGTTGGCACAGATACGCAGTATTTT.

This clone was counted a few times. This chain uses TRBV28 with TRBJ1-1; no clear D. The V gene lost 4 bases and the J gene lost 6 bases, with 9 bases spanning the gap. The CDR3 totals 12 residues. The germline gives CDR1 MDHEN, CDR2 SYDVKM. CDR3 nucleotide sequence: TGTGCCAGCAGTTCGGGAAGATCTGAAGCTTTCTTT. Protein sequence: CASSSGRSEAFF.

The chain links TRBV27 to TRBJ1-6; the D gene is possibly TRBD1 (5 bases). V was pared by 3 bases and J by 6 bases, with 12 bases between. CDR1 and CDR2 from the germline V gene are MNHEY and SMNVEV (reference sequence). The CDR3 is 15 residues long. This CDR3 reads CASSLGQAINSPLHF. CDR3 in DNA: TGTGCCAGCAGTTTGGGGCAGGCAATTAATTCACCCCTCCACTTT.

CDR3 coding DNA: TGTGCCAGCAGCGTAGCTGGGAGAAGCTCCTACAATGAGCAGTTCTTC. Protein product: CASSVAGRSSYNEQFF. The V and J genes are TRBV9 and TRBJ2-1; TRBD2 is a possible D gene (5 bases). V shed 0 bases and J shed 0 bases, with 10 bases lying between them. The CDR3 contains 16 residues. Per germline, CDR1 SGDLS and CDR2 YYNGEE.

This chain links TRBV29-1 with TRBJ1-1; a possible D gene is TRBD1 (5 bases). CDR3 length: 13 amino acids. V was cut by 6 bases and J by 3 bases, with 14 bases left in between. Per germline, CDR1 SQVTM and CDR2 ANQGSEA. DNA of the CDR3: TGCAGCGTAACCACAGGATCCTACACTGAAGCTTTCTTT. Encoded protein: CSVTTGSYTEAFF. The full variable domain, completed using reference TRBV29-1 and TRBJ1-1, is SAVISQKPSRDICQRGTSLTIQCQVDSQVTMMFWYRQQPGQSLTLIATANQGSEATYESGFVIDKFPISRPNLTFSTLTVSNMSPEDSSIYLCSVTTGSYTEAFFGQGTRLTVV.

The chain combines TRBV4-2 with TRBJ2-1, with 14 nucleotides matching TRBD2. The CDR3 runs to 17 residues. V lost 1 base and J lost 9; bases outside the gene matches: 8. CDR1 and CDR2 (germline): LGHNA, YNFKEQ. Here the CDR3 reads CASSQGPGLAGGLEQFF. The CDR3 DNA reads as TGTGCCAGCAGCCAAGGCCCCGGACTAGCGGGAGGTCTTGAGCAGTTCTTC.

This clone has just one count. The V and J genes are TRBV6-5 and TRBJ1-5; tentatively, D is TRBD1 (6 bases). Germline V gene sequence: CDR1 MNHEY, CDR2 SVGAGI. The CDR3 extends over 15 amino acids. Between the trimmed V and J ends, which lost 2 bases and 0 bases, there was a span of 8 bases. The CDR3 sequence is CASSYGQYSNQPQHF. The DNA of the CDR3 is TGTGCCAGCAGTTACGGACAGTATAGCAATCAGCCCCAGCATTTT.

This chain joins TRBV3-1 (or the pseudogene TRBV3-2) and TRBJ2-2; 7 bases align to TRBD2. From germline, CDR1 is LGHDT and CDR2 YNNKEL (reference sequence). Losses at the gene ends were 0 bases for V and 1 base for J; bases not matched to a gene: 5. There are 17 residues in the CDR3. CDR3 sequence (DNA): TGTGCCAGCAGCCAAGATCGAGGGAGGGGGAACACCGGGGAGCTGTTTTTT. Encoded protein: CASSQDRGRGNTGELFF.

This clone is a singleton in its sample. V is TRBV5-5 and J is TRBJ2-7; 8 bases align to TRBD1. Unmatched junction bases numbered 7, after V lost 3 bases and J lost 5 bases. Germline V lookup: CDR1 SGHKS, CDR2 YYEKEE (reference sequence). CDR3 length: 14 amino acids. The CDR3 reads CASSSGTGVHEQYF. CDR3 coding DNA: TGTGCCAGCAGCTCCGGGACAGGTGTCCACGAGCAGTACTTC.

This chain connects TRBV19 to TRBJ1-5; tentatively, D is TRBD1 (6 bases). The germline CDR1 and CDR2 sequences are LNHDA and SQIVND (reference sequence). The CDR3 length is 15 residues. Trimming shortened V by 6 bases and J by 2 bases, and 14 bases separated the two germline ends. CDR3 loop: CASRHTGTGNQPQHF. The CDR3, as DNA: TGTGCCAGTAGGCATACAGGGACCGGCAATCAGCCCCAGCATTTT.

V is TRBV2 and J is TRBJ1-2, with 9 positions matching TRBD1. Germline CDR1 and CDR2: SNHLY and FYNNEI. The CDR3 consists of 14 residues. The ends lost 4 bases at V and 6 bases at J; junction bases unmatched: 6. CDR3 DNA sequence: TGTGCCAGCAGTGGACAGACAGGGGGAGATGGCTACACCTTC. Translated: CASSGQTGGDGYTF.

The chain recombines TRBV4-2 with TRBJ1-2; 8 positions agree with TRBD1. Germline V gene data show CDR1 as LGHNA and CDR2 as YNFKEQ. The V segment lost 1 base and the J segment 7 bases; nucleotides outside the gene matches: 11. The CDR3 sequence is 16 residues long. The CDR3 DNA sequence: TGTGCCAGCAGCCAAGGGGGAACAGGGGGAATTGGTGGCTACACCTTC. Residues: CASSQGGTGGIGGYTF.

There are a few counts of this clone. The rearrangement joins TRBV21-1 to TRBJ2-5; the table's TRBD1 call for D was not verified on the DNA. TRBV21-1 is described as a pseudogene. The CDR3 runs to 14 residues. This chain's CDR3 is CASSKDSPWETQYF. Written as DNA, the CDR3 is TGTGCCAGCAGCAAAGACAGCCCTTGGGAGACCCAGTACTTC.

The rearrangement links TRBV27 to TRBJ2-7; D remains unclear. The ends were cut back, 1 base at V and 6 bases at J, with 13 bases in the middle. The CDR3 is made up of 14 amino acids. Germline V lookup: CDR1 MNHEY, CDR2 SMNVEV (reference sequence). This CDR3 is CASSLLASPGEQYF. Here the CDR3 DNA reads TGTGCCAGCAGTTTATTGGCTAGTCCGGGCGAGCAGTACTTC.

V and J are TRBV6-1 and TRBJ2-7; D unclear. Germline V lookup: CDR1 MNHNS, CDR2 SASEGT. V was cut by 1 base and J by 5 bases, with 12 bases left in between. The CDR3 covers 14 residues. The CDR3 spells CASSEGVSFDEQYF. The CDR3 bases are TGTGCCAGCAGTGAAGGGGTTAGCTTTGACGAGCAGTACTTC.

This chain connects TRBV19 to TRBJ2-3; 8 bases map to TRBD1. Germline CDR1 LNHDA, CDR2 SQIVND (reference sequence). CDR3 size: 16 residues. The trim removed 3 bases at V and 2 bases at J, leaving 7 bases unmatched. CDR3 DNA: TGTGCCAGTAGTATTGGACAGGGAGGCTACACAGATACGCAGTATTTT. Translated, it gives CASSIGQGGYTDTQYF.

J is TRBJ2-3 and V is TRBV28; 7 bases are a match to TRBD2. V dropped 4 bases and J dropped 8; count of bases not matched to a gene: 9. In germline, CDR1 is MDHEN, CDR2 SYDVKM. This CDR3 is 14 amino acids long. The CDR3 is CASSSGRGRVTQYF. For the CDR3, the DNA is TGTGCCAGCAGTTCCGGCCGGGGGAGGGTTACGCAGTATTTT.

This chain uses TRBV27 with TRBJ2-7; 7 bases line up with TRBD2. This CDR3 contains 17 residues. The J segment lost 1 base and the V segment lost 4 bases, leaving 13 bases of the junction unmatched. Germline values: CDR1 MNHEY, CDR2 SMNVEV (reference sequence). The CDR3 is CASSSQVGRGNSYEQYF. Here the CDR3 DNA reads TGTGCCAGCAGTTCCCAGGTCGGGCGGGGGAATTCCTACGAGCAGTACTTC.

The rearrangement links TRBV7-8 to TRBJ2-1, with 7 positions matching TRBD2. V shed 5 bases, J shed 1 base, and the junction held 5 bases outside the gene matches. This CDR3 has 15 amino acids. Germline CDR1 is SGHVS and CDR2 is FQNEAQ. The CDR3 protein is CASSLSGVSYNEQFF. The DNA of the CDR3 is TGTGCCAGCAGCCTCAGCGGGGTTTCCTACAATGAGCAGTTCTTC.

V usage is TRBV28 and J usage is TRBJ1-5; possible D gene TRBD1, 5 bases. Between the trimmed V and J ends, which lost 5 bases and 2 bases, there was a span of 19 bases. The germline V gene encodes CDR1 MDHEN and CDR2 SYDVKM. This CDR3 has 17 residues. CDR3 coding DNA: TGTGCCAGCAGTGGACGTCAGGGTTCGCCCGGCAATCAGCCCCAGCATTTT. Translation: CASSGRQGSPGNQPQHF.

This chain links TRBV7-9 with TRBJ1-1; 7 bases match TRBD1. CDR1 and CDR2 (germline): SEHNR, FQNEAQ (reference sequence). The CDR3 contains 16 residues. After removal of 1 base from V and 1 base from J, the junction contained 6 bases not matched to a gene. In nucleotides, the CDR3 is TGTGCCAGCAGCTTAGTCAGGGGGAAGAAGAACACTGAAGCTTTCTTT. Its protein product is CASSLVRGKKNTEAFF.

The chain employs TRBV28 and TRBJ2-7, with 7 nucleotides matching TRBD2. This CDR3 contains 16 residues. The V segment lost 5 bases and the J segment 2 bases; nucleotides outside the gene matches: 12. From germline, CDR1 is MDHEN and CDR2 SYDVKM. The CDR3 DNA sequence: TGTGCCAGCAGTACACCCCGCCCCAGCGGGACCTACGAGCAGTACTTC. Protein sequence: CASSTPRPSGTYEQYF.